One sample yielded the 13 T cell receptor beta chains listed below, sequenced in a study of T cell responses to AZD1222 COVID-19 vaccine listed by TCRdb under 2021. The sample's time point, from its label and the paper: about 28 days (+/-7) after the second vaccine dose. Library method: the immunoSEQ multiplex PCR assay. TCRdb re-hosts the immuneACCESS table, in-frame sequences only. Its copies lack some clones; in the studies checked, an unresolved V gene accounts for under half of them, and the cause for the rest is not known. Across this sample there are about 120,000 clones, with 85% to 95% seen only once. The ten largest clonotypes hold 5% of the sample. Sequenced here: peripheral blood, sampled 28 days after the second AZD1222 dose. The source is an adult who received the AZD1222 COVID-19 vaccine.

The rearrangement links TRBV9 to TRBJ1-1; 9 bases line up with TRBD1. The CDR3 covers 14 residues. V shed 4 bases, J shed 4 bases, and the junction held 5 bases outside the gene matches. CDR1 SGDLS and CDR2 YYNGEE come from the germline V gene. CDR3 loop: CASSPEDRGTEAFF. The CDR3 bases are TGTGCCAGCAGCCCCGAGGACAGGGGCACTGAAGCTTTCTTT.

The chain joins TRBV6-5 to TRBJ1-2; 9 nucleotides match TRBD1. The CDR3 loop spans 15 amino acids. Trimming at V came to 6 bases and at J to 6 bases, leaving 11 bases not matched to a gene. The germline CDR1 and CDR2 sequences are MNHEY and SVGAGI. CDR3 bases: TGTGCCAGCAGACAACAGGGGGCGCGACAGGATGGCTACACCTTC. It translates to CASRQQGARQDGYTF.

The chain is built from TRBV19 and TRBJ1-5; D remains ambiguous. Germline CDR1 reads LNHDA; CDR2 reads SQIVND (reference sequence). V was trimmed by 6 bases and J by 3 bases, leaving 9 bases between them. The CDR3 spans 13 residues. The CDR3 loop is CASSTNVNQPQHF. In DNA, the CDR3 is TGTGCCAGTAGCACAAACGTCAATCAGCCCCAGCATTTT. Based on the CDR3 plus reference TRBV19 and TRBJ1-5, the full variable domain is DGGITQSPKYLFRKEGQNVTLSCEQNLNHDAMYWYRQDPGQGLRLIYYSQIVNDFQKGDIAEGYSVSREKKESFPLTVTSAQKNPTAFYLCASSTNVNQPQHFGDGTRLSIL.

This chain connects TRBV7-9 to TRBJ1-2; D ambiguous. The CDR3 has 13 amino acids. Per the germline V gene, CDR1 is SEHNR and CDR2 is FQNEAQ (reference sequence). Trimming shortened V by 1 base and J by 12 bases, and 15 bases separated the two germline ends. CDR3 region: CASSLGDGPPHTF. DNA for the CDR3: TGTGCCAGCAGCTTAGGCGACGGACCCCCCCACACCTTC.

This chain joins TRBV7-9 and TRBJ2-5, with a weak D call TRBD2 (5 bases). From germline, CDR1 is SEHNR and CDR2 FQNEAQ (reference sequence). Trimming took off 4 bases at V and 8 bases at J, with 11 bases between the two ends. This CDR3 has 12 amino acids. DNA for the CDR3: TGTGCCAGCAGCTCAGGACTCCTCACCCAGTACTTC. It yields the protein CASSSGLLTQYF.

This clone was observed once. The V gene is TRBV7-8, the J gene TRBJ1-3; unclear D gene. Trimming took 5 bases from V and 4 from J, leaving 12 bases between them. CDR1 SGHVS and CDR2 FQNEAQ come from the germline V gene. The CDR3 extends over 14 amino acids. CDR3 DNA: TGTGCCAGCAGCACGGGGTTTTCGGGAAACACCATATATTTT. It codes for CASSTGFSGNTIYF.

The chain has TRBV6-5 and TRBJ1-1; TRBD1 is a possible D gene (6 bases). CDR1 and CDR2 (germline): MNHEY, SVGAGI. Between the trimmed V and J ends, which lost 2 bases and 0 bases, there was a span of 13 bases. The CDR3 sequence is 16 residues long. In DNA, the CDR3 is TGTGCCAGCAGTTACAGCTACGGACAGATGAACACTGAAGCTTTCTTT. The encoded protein is CASSYSYGQMNTEAFF.

The chain uses TRBV11-2 and TRBJ2-1; 8 bases match TRBD2. CDR3 size: 14 residues. Looked up from germline, CDR1 is SGHAT and CDR2 is FQNNGV. J gave up 7 bases and V 3 bases, and 5 bases lay outside the gene matches. As DNA, the CDR3 is TGTGCCAGCAGCTTGAAGCTAGCGGGTAATGAGCAGTTCTTC. Translated: CASSLKLAGNEQFF.

The rearrangement links TRBV29-1 to TRBJ1-1; tentatively, D is TRBD1 (5 bases). Germline CDR1 SQVTM, CDR2 ANQGSEA. V was shortened by 3 bases and J by 7 bases, with 9 bases between the two germline ends. The CDR3 runs 11 residues. The CDR3 loop reads CSVDLGVEAFF. In nucleotides, the CDR3 is TGCAGCGTTGATCTGGGGGTTGAAGCTTTCTTT.

The chain recombines TRBV6-2 or TRBV6-3 with TRBJ1-2, with D unresolved. Germline-derived CDR1 and CDR2 are MNHEY and SVGEGT. V gave up 2 bases and J gave up 8 bases, with 12 bases separating them. The CDR3 totals 13 residues. CDR3 nucleotide sequence: TGTGCCAGCAGTTACCCACTGCAGGCCGGCTACACCTTC. It encodes CASSYPLQAGYTF.

The chain employs TRBV4-3 and TRBJ1-3; unclear D gene. Germline CDR1 is LGHNA and CDR2 is YSLEER. This CDR3 has 13 residues. V was pared by 5 bases and J by 0 bases, with 5 bases between. CDR3 sequence (DNA): TGCGCCAGCAGCGTGAGCTCTGGAAACACCATATATTTT. Translation gives CASSVSSGNTIYF.

This chain joins TRBV5-1 and TRBJ2-7; TRBD1 matches 10 bases. The V gene end was trimmed by 4 bases and the J gene end by 4 bases; junction bases not matched to a gene: 8. Germline lookup yields CDR1 SGHRS and CDR2 YFSETQ. CDR3 length: 15 amino acids. The CDR3 region has the DNA TGCGCCAGCAGCATGACAGGGGGCGCGGGTTACGAGCAGTACTTC. Its translation: CASSMTGGAGYEQYF.

The V gene is TRBV6-5, the J gene TRBJ1-1; tentatively, D is TRBD1 (6 bases). The germline V gene encodes CDR1 MNHEY and CDR2 SVGAGI. V lost 4 bases to trimming and J lost 1 base, with 13 bases between them. This CDR3 has 15 residues. CDR3 in DNA: TGTGCCAGCAGTTCCAAGACAGGAGCGAACACTGAAGCTTTCTTT. Its translation is CASSSKTGANTEAFF.